Reported below is one TCR beta chain. There is no known antigen for this receptor. No qualities accompany the bases; no much larger clone lies one base away. V gives up 0 bases and J gives up 4 bases, and the segment between their germline ends measures 6 bases. From cysteine to phenylalanine, the CDR3 is 13 amino acids long. Kept here is only the CDR3 DNA, which spans 39 bases and is read in frame from base 1. CDR1 and CDR2, per the germline V gene (reference sequence), are SEHNR and FQNEAQ. This sample is part of a study of T cell changes during pregnancy in multiple sclerosis (dated by TCRdb to the late 2010s). Study-level background: Changes in the T cell repertoire over the course of pregnancy were examined in this study in women with multiple sclerosis.

Library preparation was by the immunoSEQ multiplex PCR assay. TCRdb re-hosts the immuneACCESS table, in-frame sequences only. Its copies lack some clones; in the studies checked, an unresolved V gene accounts for under half of them, and the cause for the rest is not known. Across this sample there are tens of thousands of clones, with roughly 85% seen only once. The ten largest make up around 1.3% of the sample. The rearranged chain carries TRBV7-9 and TRBJ1-2, with no confidently assigned D gene. The sequenced sample was CD4+ T cells from peripheral blood mononuclear cells, obtained in the second trimester of pregnancy. The TCR sequence derives from a female donor with multiple sclerosis, enrolled in a pregnancy study. The CDR3 sequence is CASSLAGGYGYTF. In nucleotides, the sequence is TGTGCCAGCAGCTTAGCCGGAGGCTATGGCTACACCTTC.